This TCR beta chain was sequenced in a study of cytomegalovirus exposure and HLA in healthy donors. V trimming: 5 bases; J trimming: 5 bases; junction bases outside the gene matches: 5. The CDR3 sequence is 14 residues long. From germline, CDR1 is SGHAT and CDR2 FQNNGV. Libraries were prepared by immunoSEQ multiplex PCR; TCRdb keeps only in-frame clonotypes and omits some of them. This repertoire shows about 200,000 clones, roughly 88% found once; its top ten account for about an eighth. Sequencing was done on a sample of PBMCs. The chain couples TRBV11-2 to TRBJ2-7; 11 nucleotides line up with TRBD2. This clonotype was sampled from a young woman in good health and CMV-seropositive. The CDR3 protein is CASSALAGGNEQYF. The DNA for the CDR3 is TGTGCCAGCAGCGCCCTAGCGGGAGGCAACGAGCAGTACTTC. Full variable domain (remainder filled in from reference TRBV11-2 and TRBJ2-7): EAGVAQSPRYKIIEKRQSVAFWCNPISGHATLYWYQQILGQGPKLLIQFQNNGVVDDSQLPKDRFSAERLKGVDSTLKIQPAKLEDSAVYLCASSALAGGNEQYFGPGTRLTVT.